This T cell receptor beta chain was documented in a study of shared clonotypes between healthy human individuals (dated by TCRdb to about 2020). Turning to the overall study: A couple of women and three men aged 18 to 49 years were included in the cohort. Different laboratories and diverse techniques were used to prepare libraries and sequence TCR repertoires, to increase sequencing depth and limit assay-specific biases. For each donor, CD4 naive and CD4 memory were each run on three plates, CD8 naive on two plates, and CD8 memory on one plate. Blood TCR repertoires of about 5 healthy adults were deeply sequenced to estimate repertoire size and the extent of clonotype sharing between individuals. Leukapheresis yielded between about 0.85 and 10 billion PBMCs per donor. What the research found in general, with its limitations: Estimated clonotype richness was generally larger for naive than for memory subsets. Higher generation probabilities were observed for clonotypes shared by all four sorted-subset donors than for non-shared clonotypes. Sampling was restricted to blood, and TCR repertoires in tissue are likely to differ from TCR repertoires in blood. Sharing across several donors was observed for roughly 5.4% of naive CD4, less than 4% of naive CD8, 2% to 2.5% of memory CD4, and about 0.4% of memory CD8 clonotypes. Pairwise subsampling indicated that sequencing depth was expected to affect the degree of clonotype sharing among donors. The small number of donors limited the genetic and exposure-history diversity represented. Incomplete sequencing was indicated by rarefaction of sorted-subset datasets, despite the large sequencing depth.

The sample holds a few counts of this clone. No antigen is known for it. The input lacks base qualities; no much larger clone sits a single base away. V and J are truncated by 0 bases and 8 bases respectively, leaving an intervening sequence of 7 bases. The CDR3 sequence holds 12 residues, the cysteine and phenylalanine included. Only CDR3 DNA remains: 36 bases, in frame from the first base. The germline V gene supplies CDR1 MGHRA and CDR2 YSYEKL. Donors were healthy HIV-negative adults with no recently reported acute infections or vaccinations. Every donor was a Caucasian adult living in Nashville, Tennessee, USA. CD4+ T cells were enriched through magnetic negative selection, after which naive cells were positively selected on CD45RA and the remaining negative fraction served as the memory subset. After blood collection by leukapheresis, PBMCs were isolated using Ficoll-Histopaque density gradient centrifugation and then cryopreserved in the vapor phase of liquid nitrogen. Analytical flow cytometry was used to check the purity and quantity of every magnetically sorted T cell population. From each sorted fraction, genomic DNA was isolated and quantified by UV absorbance on a Nanodrop 2000c.

Using the deep immunoSEQ assay, multiplex PCR amplified TCR CDR3 regions from genomic DNA. Extracted genomic DNA from each cell subset was spread evenly across all wells of several immunoSEQ 96-well plates, with each plate serving as a replicate. Each replicate PCR for sorted subsets received about 220 ng genomic DNA, equal to roughly 33,000 T cell genomes. Purified libraries were measured with a Qubit 3.0 fluorometer, size-checked on a Bioanalyzer 2100, and measured again with the KAPA Library Quantification kit. Every immunoSEQ 96-well plate was sequenced on a separate single-read 150-cycle Illumina NextSeq 550 flow cell. Regarding the original processing steps: Because only junctional sequences without quality scores were contained in the immunoSEQ output, filtering matching that applied to full-length reads could not be performed. To assign V/J genes and CDR3, sequences were annotated using PyIR, a Python wrapper for IgBLAST v1.9, with IMGT germline references. Reads with weak V/J assignments (E-value above 1e-6), missing CDR3, stop codons, out-of-frame junctions, or ambiguous translated residues were removed. V3J clonotypes were defined as sequences sharing the same inferred V gene, J gene, and CDR3 amino acid sequence. The percentage overlap between two repertoires was calculated by dividing the number of shared unique clonotypes by the size of the smaller repertoire. RTK rarefaction, the Chao1 estimator, and Recon v2.1 estimates of unobserved clonotypes were used to assess repertoire richness. For all TCRbeta clonotypes obtained by the gDNA method from a handful of donors, generation probabilities were computed with OLGA. The immuneACCESS repertoire file appears here via TCRdb, limited to in-frame rearrangements. These files lack a portion of the clones; in checked studies, under half of the deficit traces to unresolved V genes, and the cause of the others is not known. The V and J calls and clone size were taken over from that table, and D and trimming were inferred from the DNA. For this sample there are about a million clones; around three quarters appear just once. The ten largest clones take up about 1.5% of the sample.

The sample comprised memory CD4+ T cells sorted from blood. The sample's cell subset or site, from its label and the paper: CD45RA-negative fraction. The TCR was taken from a man between 18 and 35 years old in good health. The rearrangement joined TRBV4-1 to TRBJ1-2; the D gene is not confidently resolved. The nucleotide sequence is given as TGCGCCAGCAGCCAAGATGGTGGAGGCTACACCTTC. Its protein product is CASSQDGGGYTF.